Sequencing of this T cell receptor beta chain was carried out in a study of regulatory T cells in long-lasting Graves disease. There are a few counts of this clonotype. Assembly of TCR beta libraries relied on iRepertoire HTBI primers together with Arm-PCR of CDR3 regions. Using its own MiXCR run on the multiplex PCR reads, TCRdb lists one record per CDR3 protein. The sample has about 430,000 distinct CDR3 sequences, 20% to 25% seen once. Germline CDR1 is DFQATT and CDR2 is SNEGSKA (reference sequence). This CDR3 region has 14 residues. The V gene lost 2 bases and the J gene lost 0 bases, with 8 bases spanning the gap. The time point: persistent/refractory GD, antithyroid drugs over 5 years with positive TRAb. PBMCs provided the RNA from which the TCR library was made. Roughly 9 milliliters of peripheral blood were drawn into EDTA tubes.

This chain connects TRBV20-1 to TRBJ2-1; D is uncertain. Specimen: peripheral blood mononuclear cells (PBMCs), collected when the disease was refractory, from a patient treated with antithyroid drugs. The TCR sequence derives from a female donor with Graves disease. The CDR3 DNA reads TGCAGTGCTAGATACGGTAGCTCCTACAATGAGCAGTTCTTC. This codes for CSARYGSSYNEQFF.